A selection of T cell receptor beta chains follows, all from one sample in a study of identical twins. TCRdb reprocessed the 5' RACE reads with MiXCR, giving one entry per CDR3 protein. The sample lists around 680,000 distinct CDR3 sequences, 8.5% to 9% occurring once. A further study also used this sample, focusing on yellow fever vaccine responses in identical twins.

The sample taken for sequencing was PBMCs. All receptors derive from a woman between 18 and 30 years old in good health. Each CDR3 is given with its conserved first and last residue. The D gene is left open where the match is weak. Expanded clones get a size class; other rows say once, few or many, or leave the size out.

abundance	v_gene	j_gene	len	d_gene	CDR3aa	CDR3nt
few	TRBV12-3/TRBV12-4	TRBJ1-3	16	.	CASSFFVGGSGNTIYF	TGTGCCAGCAGTTTCTTCGTAGGAGGCTCTGGAAACACCATATATTTT
many	TRBV2	TRBJ2-6	13	.	CASSDTGHEVLTF	TGTGCCAGCAGTGATACTGGGCACGAGGTCCTGACTTTC
many	TRBV7-2	TRBJ2-7	12	.	CASSTTSYEQYF	TGTGCCAGCAGCACTACCTCCTACGAGCAGTACTTC
many	TRBV29-1	TRBJ2-1	13	.	CSVVGRYYNEQFF	TGCAGCGTCGTGGGCAGATATTACAATGAGCAGTTCTTC
.	TRBV11-3	TRBJ2-1	17	TRBD2	CASSPPSGLAGYNEQFF	TGTGCCAGCAGCCCACCATCCGGACTAGCGGGCTACAATGAGCAGTTCTTC
few	TRBV12-3/TRBV12-4	TRBJ2-7	16	.	CASTLSIGTGHYEQYF	TGTGCCAGCACACTCTCGATAGGGACGGGGCACTACGAGCAGTACTTC
many	TRBV29-1	TRBJ1-4	13	TRBD1	CSVGVGTGEKLFF	TGCAGCGTGGGAGTGGGGACAGGAGAAAAACTGTTTTTT
few	TRBV29-1	TRBJ2-7	11	.	CSGTGTYEQYF	TGCAGCGGTACAGGGACCTACGAGCAGTACTTC
few	TRBV6-5	TRBJ2-2	15	TRBD2	CASSYSSGRVEELFF	TGTGCCAGCAGTTACTCTAGCGGGAGGGTGGAGGAGCTGTTTTTT
.	TRBV27	TRBJ2-6	15	TRBD1	CASRPGGGGANVLTF	TGTGCCAGCAGACCAGGGGGTGGAGGGGCCAACGTCCTGACTTTC
few	TRBV27	TRBJ2-7	15	.	CASSPYRDRSYEQYF	TGTGCCAGCAGTCCATATCGGGACCGATCCTACGAGCAGTACTTC
.	TRBV20-1	TRBJ2-5	15	.	CSARGQQGRQETQYF	TGCAGTGCTAGGGGCCAACAGGGTCGTCAAGAGACCCAGTACTTC
few	TRBV10-3	TRBJ1-4	14	TRBD1	CAISNRGTNEKLFF	TGTGCCATCAGTAACAGGGGGACTAATGAAAAACTGTTTTTT
.	TRBV12-3/TRBV12-4	TRBJ2-7	13	.	CASSPDSNYEQYF	TGTGCCAGCAGTCCCGACAGTAACTACGAGCAGTACTTC
.	TRBV2	TRBJ2-5	12	.	CASSRHAETQYF	TGTGCCAGCAGCCGGCACGCAGAGACCCAGTACTTC
.	TRBV7-2	TRBJ1-5	16	TRBD1	CASSYMSGQGNQPQHF	TGTGCCAGCAGCTATATGAGTGGACAGGGGAATCAGCCCCAGCATTTT